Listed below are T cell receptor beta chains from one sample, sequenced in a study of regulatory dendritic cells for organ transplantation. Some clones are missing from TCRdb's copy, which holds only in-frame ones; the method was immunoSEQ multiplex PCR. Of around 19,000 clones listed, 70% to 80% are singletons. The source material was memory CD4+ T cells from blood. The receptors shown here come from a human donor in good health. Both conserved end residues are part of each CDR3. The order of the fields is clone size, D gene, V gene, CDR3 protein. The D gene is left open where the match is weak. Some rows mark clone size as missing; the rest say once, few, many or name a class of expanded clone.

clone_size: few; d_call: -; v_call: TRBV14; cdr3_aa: CASSQGRYNSPLHF
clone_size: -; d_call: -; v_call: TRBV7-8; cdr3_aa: CASSPRRTDSYSNQPQHF
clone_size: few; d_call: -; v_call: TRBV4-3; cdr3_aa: CASSQEWRHQPQHF
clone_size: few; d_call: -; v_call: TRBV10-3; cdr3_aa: CAASGGSYEQYF
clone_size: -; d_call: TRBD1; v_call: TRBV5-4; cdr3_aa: CASSPGQALGETQYF
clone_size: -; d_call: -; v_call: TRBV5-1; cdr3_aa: CASSDFFPDEQFF
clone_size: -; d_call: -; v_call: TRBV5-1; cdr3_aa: CASRLGVREFYEQYF
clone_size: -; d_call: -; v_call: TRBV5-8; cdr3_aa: CASTSGIGQGQPQHF
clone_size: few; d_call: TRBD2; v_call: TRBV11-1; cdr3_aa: CASSLSLAGTYNEQFF
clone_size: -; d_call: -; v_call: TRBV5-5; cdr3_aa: CASSLEGDRANVLTF
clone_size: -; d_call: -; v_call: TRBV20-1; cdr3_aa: CSARVAEKLFF
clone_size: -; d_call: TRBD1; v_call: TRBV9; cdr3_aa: CASSVGGGPSYNEQFF
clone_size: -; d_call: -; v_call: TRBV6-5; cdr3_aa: CASSYRQYEQYF
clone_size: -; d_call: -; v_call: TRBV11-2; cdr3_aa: CASSLRRNTGELFF
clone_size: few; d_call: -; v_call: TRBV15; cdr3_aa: CATSRDPGDGQPQHF
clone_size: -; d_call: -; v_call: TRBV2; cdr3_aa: CASSAQVSNQPQHF
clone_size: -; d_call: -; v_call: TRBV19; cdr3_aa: CASSLPQEGDTQYF
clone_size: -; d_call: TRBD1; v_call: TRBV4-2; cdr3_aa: CASSHRDRGGDTQYF
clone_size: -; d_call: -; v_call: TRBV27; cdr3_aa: CASSLQGQGRTSYEQYF
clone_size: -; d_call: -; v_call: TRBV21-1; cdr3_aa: CASRTARFIRDREPYGYTF
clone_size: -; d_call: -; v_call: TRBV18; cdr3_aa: CASSPPQPGQGLEAFF
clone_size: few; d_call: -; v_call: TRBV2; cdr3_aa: CASSRDYQETQYF
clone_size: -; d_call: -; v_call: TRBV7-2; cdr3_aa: CASSLRTAPSGNTIYF
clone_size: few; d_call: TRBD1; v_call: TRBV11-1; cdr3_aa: CASSSTGDDTEAFF
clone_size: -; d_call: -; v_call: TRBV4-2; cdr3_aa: CASSQGTDNYGYTF
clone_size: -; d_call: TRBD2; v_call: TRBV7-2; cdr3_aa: CASSPAKRGLYEQYF
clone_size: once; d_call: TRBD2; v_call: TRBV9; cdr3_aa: CASSPRPTSGGGETQYF
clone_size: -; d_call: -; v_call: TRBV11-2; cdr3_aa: CASSLGPNSPLHF
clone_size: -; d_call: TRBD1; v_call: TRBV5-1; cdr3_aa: CASSLVGGLGTQGYTF
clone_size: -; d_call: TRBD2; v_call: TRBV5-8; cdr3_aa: CASSLWKGGGRNTQYF
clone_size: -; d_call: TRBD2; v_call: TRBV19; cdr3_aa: CASSSGGTSSYNEQFF
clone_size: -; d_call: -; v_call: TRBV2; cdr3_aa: CASTEGWATETQYF
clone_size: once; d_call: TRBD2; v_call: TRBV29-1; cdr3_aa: CSVGGRGGTGELFF
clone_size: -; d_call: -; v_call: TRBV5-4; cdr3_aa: CASSLRRSGDTQYF
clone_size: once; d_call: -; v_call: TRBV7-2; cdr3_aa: CASSHRETQYF
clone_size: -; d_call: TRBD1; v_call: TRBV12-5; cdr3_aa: CASGQRTGGPYEQYF
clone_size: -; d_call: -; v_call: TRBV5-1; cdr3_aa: CASSFDVGGEQYF
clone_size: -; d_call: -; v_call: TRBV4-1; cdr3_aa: CASSLTPTRSEKLFF
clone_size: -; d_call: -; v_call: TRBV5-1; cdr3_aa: CASTLEVSSGSYEQYF
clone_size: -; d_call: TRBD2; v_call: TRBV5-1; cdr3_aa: CASSSLTSGGADEQFF
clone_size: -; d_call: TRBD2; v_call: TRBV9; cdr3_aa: CASSFQGVSGGTPDTQYF
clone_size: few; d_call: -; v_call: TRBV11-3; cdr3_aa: CASSLAGYEQYF
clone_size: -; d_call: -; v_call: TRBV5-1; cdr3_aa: CASSLGGTGNTIYF
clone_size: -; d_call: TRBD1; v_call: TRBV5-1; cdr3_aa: CASSWGGQGQETQYF
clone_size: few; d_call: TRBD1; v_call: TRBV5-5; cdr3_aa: CASSPQGAIGELFF
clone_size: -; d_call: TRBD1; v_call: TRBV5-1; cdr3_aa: CASSFLGTDTEAFF
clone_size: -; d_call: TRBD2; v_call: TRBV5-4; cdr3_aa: CASSYLGGQETQYF
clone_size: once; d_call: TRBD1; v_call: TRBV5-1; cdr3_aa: CASSGTGGSYEQYF
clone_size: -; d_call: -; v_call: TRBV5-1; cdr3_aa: CASSLARGARETQYF
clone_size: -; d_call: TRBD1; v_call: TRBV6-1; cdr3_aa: CASSGRGRFYGEKLFF
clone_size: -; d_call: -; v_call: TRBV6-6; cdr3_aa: CASSRDGDTGELFF
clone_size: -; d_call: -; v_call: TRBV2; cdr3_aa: CASSSAGTEQETQYF